These 20 T cell receptor beta chains came from one sample sequenced in a study of metastatic and nonmetastatic thyroid tumors. The entire patient cohort was treatment-naive prior to thyroid surgery. MiXCR was used by TCRdb to re-call the PCR reads. The repertoire holds about 29,000 clones, 16% seen once, with about 4.2% in the top ten. Sequenced material: blood. The origin of the receptors is a female donor with papillary thyroid cancer or a benign thyroid nodule (not recorded which). Some clones in this sample may be carry-over from other donors' samples.

The chain joins TRBV3-1 to TRBJ1-6, with D perhaps matching TRBD1 (5 bases). Germline V gene data show CDR1 as LGHDT and CDR2 as YNNKEL (reference sequence). The CDR3 spans 14 residues. Trimming took off 6 bases at V and 10 bases at J, with 16 bases between the two ends. The CDR3 spells CASSSARGESPLHF. DNA of the CDR3: TGTGCCAGCAGTTCAGCAAGGGGCGAATCACCCCTCCACTTT.

The sample holds many counts of this clone. The genes are TRBV9 and TRBJ2-7; 9 bases match TRBD2. V shed 2 bases and J 1 base; nucleotides not matched to a gene: 7. This CDR3 contains 16 residues. Germline CDR1 and CDR2: SGDLS and YYNGEE. The CDR3 region is CASSVAGTSSSYEQYF. DNA of the CDR3: TGTGCCAGCAGCGTGGCGGGGACTAGCTCTTCCTACGAGCAGTACTTC.

The J gene is TRBJ2-2, the V gene TRBV28; possible D gene TRBD2, 5 bases. Trimming left V 5 bases short and J 4 bases short, with 11 bases between. The V gene's germline CDR1 is MDHEN and CDR2 SYDVKM. This CDR3 spans 14 amino acids. CDR3 residues: CASSPAAVTGELFF. The CDR3 DNA reads as TGTGCCAGCAGTCCCGCAGCGGTCACCGGGGAGCTGTTTTTT.

This clone was seen at least ten times. The chain links TRBV6-1 to TRBJ2-7; 7 bases are a match to TRBD1. This CDR3 comprises 15 residues. The V segment lost 6 bases and the J segment 3 bases; nucleotides outside the gene matches: 11. Germline CDR1 is MNHNS and CDR2 is SASEGT. The DNA of the CDR3 is TGTGCCAGCAGCGATGACAGGGTAAATTACTACGAGCAGTACTTC. This gives the protein CASSDDRVNYYEQYF.

This clone has a handful of counts. Relative to the germline gene, one junction end is altered; a read error may explain this. The chain recombines TRBV28 with TRBJ2-3; D call uncertain. The CDR3 is made up of 13 amino acids. Germline V gene sequence: CDR1 MDHEN, CDR2 SYDVKM. CDR3 bases: TGTTCCAGCAGGTCCGTGGGCACAGATACGCAGTATTTT. It yields the protein CSSRSVGTDTQYF.

This clone was seen repeatedly, ten times or more. V gene TRBV20-1 combines with J gene TRBJ2-1, with D tentatively TRBD1 (6 bases). Trimming stripped 4 bases from V and 5 bases from J, with 15 bases between. Germline V lookup: CDR1 DFQATT, CDR2 SNEGSKA (reference sequence). CDR3 length equals 14 residues. The CDR3 DNA is TGCAGTGCTAAGCAAAAACAGGGAAACAATGAGCAGTTCTTC. It specifies CSAKQKQGNNEQFF.

This clone was detected only a few times. The genes are TRBV27 and TRBJ1-5; 11 nucleotides align to TRBD1. Germline CDR1 MNHEY, CDR2 SMNVEV (reference sequence). The J segment lost 3 bases and the V segment lost 6 bases, leaving 7 bases of the junction unmatched. This CDR3 spans 16 amino acids. CDR3 bases: TGTGCCAGCAGAAAAGGGACAGGGGGTAACAATCAGCCCCAGCATTTT. The encoded protein is CASRKGTGGNNQPQHF.

The chain joins TRBV28 to TRBJ2-7; D is possibly TRBD1 (7 bases). The CDR3 has 17 residues. Germline V gene data show CDR1 as MDHEN and CDR2 as SYDVKM. Trimming cost V 3 bases and J 4 bases, with 22 bases left between them. For the CDR3, the DNA is TGTGCCAGCAGTTTTTTACTCCGGGACAGCGGGCGGTACGAGCAGTACTTC. Translating it yields CASSFLLRDSGRYEQYF.

Remarks on this clone: At one end the junction does not follow the germline gene, possibly because of a read error. The gene calls are TRBV27 and TRBJ2-7, with TRBD2 as a possible D gene (5 bases). Germline CDR1 and CDR2: MNHEY and SMNVEV (reference sequence). This CDR3 spans 13 amino acids. CDR3 coding DNA: TGTGCCAGCAGTCCCGAGGGCCGTTACGAGCATTACTTC. Amino acids: CASSPEGRYEHYF.

This clone was seen many times. This sequence joins TRBV20-1 and TRBJ2-3, with a possible D match to TRBD2 (5 bases). The CDR3 sequence is 16 residues long. The V gene's germline CDR1 is DFQATT and CDR2 SNEGSKA (reference sequence). V lost 3 bases, J lost 0 bases, and 16 bases lay in between. The CDR3 nucleotides read TGCAGTGCTAGCCCCAGGAGCGGAGGTAGCACAGATACGCAGTATTTT. This codes for CSASPRSGGSTDTQYF.

This clone came up many times. The chain couples TRBV20-1 to TRBJ2-7; 15 nucleotides agree with TRBD2. V was pared by 3 bases and J by 4 bases, with 19 bases of the junction left unmatched. The CDR3 runs to 20 residues. The V gene's germline CDR1 is DFQATT and CDR2 SNEGSKA (reference sequence). The CDR3 region is CSARGRALGLAGGPRYEQYF. CDR3 bases: TGCAGTGCTAGGGGCAGGGCCCTAGGACTAGCGGGAGGGCCGAGGTACGAGCAGTACTTC.

For this clone: One end of the junction is discordant with germline, which a read error may explain. V and J are TRBV20-1 and TRBJ2-7; D is possibly TRBD2 (6 bases). The CDR3 length is 14 residues. CDR1 is DFQATT and CDR2 is SNEGSKA in the germline V gene (reference sequence). The CDR3: CSARVGGLTYEQHF. In nucleotides, the CDR3 is TGCAGTGCTAGGGTGGGAGGTCTTACCTACGAGCAGCACTTC.

Relative to its sample, this clone is medium-sized. V usage is TRBV25-1 and J usage is TRBJ2-5, with TRBD2 matching over 7 bases. The CDR3 spans 13 residues. Per the germline V gene, CDR1 is MGHDK and CDR2 is SYGVNS. The ends lost 5 bases at V and 4 bases at J; junction bases unmatched: 4. The CDR3 nucleotides are TGTGCCAGCAGTCGGGGGGTATTAGAGACCCAGTACTTC. Translation gives CASSRGVLETQYF.

This clone showed up many times. The rearrangement joins TRBV7-7 to TRBJ2-5; TRBD2 might be the D (6 bases). Germline CDR1 SSHAT, CDR2 FNYEAQ (reference sequence). V was shortened by 2 bases and J by 4 bases, with 17 bases between the two germline ends. The CDR3 runs to 16 residues. In nucleotides, the CDR3 is TGTGCCAGCAGCTTATCCGACCGGGGGTGGGGAGAGACCCAGTACTTC. Translation gives CASSLSDRGWGETQYF.

This clone came up many times. This is likely a read error, given that the CDR3 carries no conserved phenylalanine or tryptophan at its end. The chain recombines TRBV7-2 with TRBJ1-1; D is unclear. The CDR3 runs 13 residues. V was trimmed by 5 bases and J by 6 bases, leaving 13 bases between them. Germline V gene lookup returns CDR1 SGHTA and CDR2 FQGNSA. The CDR3 DNA is TGTGCCAGCAGCCTGTATGGGCTGGCTGAAGCTTTCCTT. Translation: CASSLYGLAEAFL.

This clone was seen only a few times. The CDR3 bases are TGTGCCAGCAGTTACTCTACTAGCGGGAGTCCCTACGAGCAGTACTTC. It encodes CASSYSTSGSPYEQYF. The genes are TRBV6-6 and TRBJ2-7, with 11 bases identical to TRBD2. Germline V lookup: CDR1 MNHNY, CDR2 SVGAGI (reference sequence). Trimming cost V 0 bases and J 2 bases; bases outside gene matches: 3. The CDR3 contains 16 residues.

This clone ranks as medium-sized. The CDR3 coding sequence is TGTGCCAGCCGCCGGGACTATCAATCCTACGAGCAGTACTTC. The encoded protein is CASRRDYQSYEQYF. The rearrangement joins TRBV6-1 to TRBJ2-7; 7 bases line up with TRBD2. CDR3 length: 14 amino acids. V lost 8 bases, J lost 1 base, and 8 bases stayed unmatched. Germline V CDR1 and CDR2: MNHNS, SASEGT.

The chain has TRBV5-1 and TRBJ1-1; the D gene is possibly TRBD1 (5 bases). CDR1 SGHRS and CDR2 YFSETQ come from the germline V gene. This CDR3 is built from 15 residues. The V end lost 8 bases, the J end lost 0 bases, and 17 bases lay between the germline ends. The CDR3 bases are TGCGCCAGAAGACGGGACGGACTCCTGAACACTGAAGCTTTCTTT. Protein: CARRRDGLLNTEAFF. Complete variable domain (other parts from reference TRBV5-1 and TRBJ1-1): KAGVTQTPRYLIKTRGQQVTLSCSPISGHRSVSWYQQTPGQGLQFLFEYFSETQRNKGNFPGRFSGRQFSNSRSEMNVSTLELGDSALYLCARRRDGLLNTEAFFGQGTRLTVV.

This clone was detected many times. The chain recombines TRBV2 with TRBJ2-7; unclear D gene. Between the trimmed V and J ends, which lost 8 bases and 2 bases, there was a span of 13 bases. The length of the CDR3 is 13 residues. CDR1 is SNHLY, CDR2 FYNNEI, per germline. The CDR3: CASSQAVPYEQYF. The CDR3 region has the DNA TGTGCCAGCTCGCAGGCGGTCCCCTACGAGCAGTACTTC.

The table lists this clone with a count of one. This sequence joins TRBV30 and TRBJ2-7, with 11 bases fitting TRBD1. CDR1 GTSNPN and CDR2 SVGIG come from the germline V gene (reference sequence). The CDR3 contains 14 residues. The trim removed 2 bases at V and 5 bases at J, leaving 5 bases unmatched. The CDR3 nucleotides are TGTGCCTGGAGTTTAGGACAGGGGGCTGACGAGCAGTACTTC. Its translation is CAWSLGQGADEQYF.